Listed below are T cell receptor beta chains from one sample, sequenced in a study of blood T cell repertoires in COVID-19. Method: immunoSEQ multiplex PCR; TCRdb's copy keeps in-frame clones and lacks some. The sample contains 110,000 to 150,000 clones, approximately 91% of which appear only once. Sequencing was done on a sample of peripheral blood. These TCRs come from a man between 70 and 80 years old with acute or convalescent COVID-19. Each CDR3 is given with its conserved first and last residue. Fields, in order: V gene, D gene, J gene, clone size, CDR3 length, CDR3 protein, CDR3 DNA. D genes are given only for firm matches. A clone size is listed for some rows: how often the clone was seen (once, few, many), or a class if it is expanded.

v_gene: TRBV3-1/TRBV3-2; d_gene: TRBD2; j_gene: TRBJ2-5; abundance: once; len: 18; CDR3aa: CASSHDVLAGGRVETQYF; CDR3nt: TGTGCCAGCAGCCATGATGTCCTAGCGGGGGGGCGGGTAGAGACCCAGTACTTC
v_gene: TRBV7-3; d_gene: TRBD2; j_gene: TRBJ2-1; abundance: .; len: 15; CDR3aa: CASSLEAGVGYEQFF; CDR3nt: TGTGCCAGCAGCCTCGAAGCGGGAGTTGGCTATGAGCAGTTCTTC
v_gene: TRBV6-4; d_gene: .; j_gene: TRBJ1-4; abundance: .; len: 15; CDR3aa: CASSDHDRSNEKLFF; CDR3nt: TGTGCCAGCAGTGACCACGACAGGTCTAATGAAAAACTGTTTTTT
v_gene: TRBV2; d_gene: .; j_gene: TRBJ2-7; abundance: .; len: 14; CDR3aa: CASRGEQGPYEQYF; CDR3nt: TGTGCCAGCAGAGGAGAACAGGGCCCCTACGAGCAGTACTTC
v_gene: TRBV5-4; d_gene: TRBD1; j_gene: TRBJ2-5; abundance: .; len: 16; CDR3aa: CASSSIGTGTQETQYF; CDR3nt: TGTGCCAGCAGCTCTATCGGGACAGGGACCCAAGAGACCCAGTACTTC
v_gene: TRBV30; d_gene: TRBD1; j_gene: TRBJ1-1; abundance: .; len: 13; CDR3aa: CAWSVQGATEAFF; CDR3nt: TGTGCCTGGAGTGTACAGGGGGCCACTGAAGCTTTCTTT
v_gene: TRBV6-5; d_gene: TRBD2; j_gene: TRBJ2-7; abundance: once; len: 15; CDR3aa: CASRGGVGRDYEQYF; CDR3nt: TGTGCCAGCCGGGGGGGAGTGGGGCGGGATTACGAGCAGTACTTC
v_gene: TRBV19; d_gene: TRBD2; j_gene: TRBJ2-1; abundance: .; len: 14; CDR3aa: CASSAGVGSLGQFF; CDR3nt: TGTGCCAGTAGTGCGGGAGTTGGGAGTCTCGGGCAGTTCTTC
v_gene: TRBV18; d_gene: .; j_gene: TRBJ1-1; abundance: .; len: 14; CDR3aa: CASSPQTENTEAFF; CDR3nt: TGTGCCAGCTCACCACAAACAGAGAACACTGAAGCTTTCTTT
v_gene: TRBV29-1; d_gene: TRBD1; j_gene: TRBJ1-4; abundance: .; len: 13; CDR3aa: CSAGTGAKEKLFF; CDR3nt: TGCAGCGCTGGAACAGGGGCAAAGGAAAAACTGTTTTTT
v_gene: TRBV21-1; d_gene: .; j_gene: TRBJ2-4; abundance: .; len: 14; CDR3aa: CASSRLKYKNIQYF; CDR3nt: TGTGCCAGCAGCAGACTGAAGTACAAAAACATTCAGTACTTC
v_gene: TRBV28; d_gene: TRBD1; j_gene: TRBJ1-4; abundance: .; len: 13; CDR3aa: CASGQEGNEKLFF; CDR3nt: TGTGCCAGCGGACAGGAGGGGAACGAAAAACTGTTTTTT
v_gene: TRBV6-5; d_gene: TRBD2; j_gene: TRBJ2-1; abundance: .; len: 15; CDR3aa: CASSPGLAVYNEQFF; CDR3nt: TGTGCCAGCAGTCCGGGACTAGCGGTTTACAATGAGCAGTTCTTC
v_gene: TRBV5-1; d_gene: TRBD1; j_gene: TRBJ2-3; abundance: .; len: 15; CDR3aa: CASSLWGQGPDTQYF; CDR3nt: TGCGCCAGCAGCTTGTGGGGACAGGGACCAGATACGCAGTATTTT
v_gene: TRBV9; d_gene: .; j_gene: TRBJ2-1; abundance: .; len: 18; CDR3aa: CASSIAPQISGSYNEQFF; CDR3nt: TGTGCCAGCAGCATCGCCCCTCAAATTAGCGGCTCCTACAATGAGCAGTTCTTC
v_gene: TRBV6-5; d_gene: .; j_gene: TRBJ1-1; abundance: .; len: 14; CDR3aa: CASSLRRANTEAFF; CDR3nt: TGTGCCAGCAGTTTAAGGAGGGCGAACACTGAAGCTTTCTTT
v_gene: TRBV3-1/TRBV3-2; d_gene: .; j_gene: TRBJ1-6; abundance: .; len: 14; CDR3aa: CASSQRVSESPLHF; CDR3nt: TGTGCCAGCAGCCAACGGGTGTCGGAATCACCCCTCCACTTT